Below are 15 T cell receptor beta chains sequenced from a single sample in a study of blood T cell repertoires in COVID-19. The protocol was immunoSEQ multiplex PCR, while the TCRdb copy is restricted to in-frame clones and leaves out a portion. The sample lists under 200,000 clones, roughly four fifths occurring once. The source material was peripheral blood. The receptors were gathered from a human donor in a cohort sampled during active COVID-19.

The chain carries TRBV4-2 and TRBJ1-3, with D unclear. Germline CDR1 reads LGHNA; CDR2 reads YNFKEQ. The ends were cut back, 3 bases at V and 0 bases at J, with 12 bases in the middle. This CDR3 is built from 16 residues. The CDR3 loop reads CASSHRLSISGNTIYF. CDR3 nucleotide sequence: TGTGCCAGCAGCCACAGGCTTAGTATCTCTGGAAACACCATATATTTT.

This chain links TRBV11-3 with TRBJ2-1; 8 bases map to TRBD2. Losses at the gene ends were 4 bases for V and 0 bases for J; bases not matched to a gene: 2. Looked up from germline, CDR1 is SGHNT and CDR2 is YENEEA. This CDR3 has 15 amino acids. The CDR3 reads CASSWSGGSYNEQFF. CDR3 DNA sequence: TGTGCCAGCAGCTGGAGCGGGGGCTCCTACAATGAGCAGTTCTTC.

This chain connects TRBV6-1 to TRBJ1-6; D is unresolved. Germline-derived CDR1 and CDR2 are MNHNS and SASEGT. This CDR3 contains 14 residues. V lost 3 bases to trimming and J lost 7 bases, with 10 bases between them. CDR3 region: CASSEALQNSPLHF. CDR3 coding DNA: TGTGCCAGCAGTGAGGCCCTCCAGAATTCACCCCTCCACTTT.

In its sample, this clone was seen a few times. V gene TRBV2 combines with J gene TRBJ1-1, with D perhaps TRBD1 (5 bases). The CDR3 is made up of 11 amino acids. Germline CDR1 SNHLY, CDR2 FYNNEI. CDR3: CATGLNTEAFF. CDR3 DNA: TGTGCTACAGGATTAAACACTGAAGCTTTCTTT.

This clone was detected ten times or more. The rearrangement joins TRBV6-2 or TRBV6-3 to TRBJ1-2, with no clear D. Germline V CDR1 and CDR2: MNHEY, SVGEGT. There are 15 residues in the CDR3. Trimming left V 5 bases short and J 7 bases short, with 20 bases between. The DNA of the CDR3 is TGTGCCAGCAGTCCAACGAGTGAGGGTGGTGGTGGCTACACCTTC. Encoded protein: CASSPTSEGGGGYTF.

This clone has a single count. This chain uses TRBV4-2 with TRBJ2-7; no definite D call. CDR3 size: 13 residues. V shed 0 bases and J shed 1 base, with 4 bases lying between them. Germline lookup yields CDR1 LGHNA and CDR2 YNFKEQ. The CDR3: CASSQDGSYEQYF. CDR3 sequence (DNA): TGTGCCAGCAGCCAAGACGGTTCCTACGAGCAGTACTTC.

In this sample, this clone turned up a few times. The CDR3 sequence is CASRRGDSYGYTF. CDR3 nucleotide sequence: TGTGCCAGCCGAAGGGGGGACAGCTATGGCTACACCTTC. The chain recombines TRBV2 with TRBJ1-2; 7 bases are shared with TRBD1. The CDR3 loop spans 13 amino acids. Trimming at V came to 8 bases and at J to 4 bases, leaving 7 bases not matched to a gene. Germline assignment: CDR1 SNHLY and CDR2 FYNNEI. The full variable domain, its missing parts supplied by reference TRBV2 and TRBJ1-2, is EPEVTQTPSHQVTQMGQEVILRCVPISNHLYFYWYRQILGQKVEFLVSFYNNEISEKSEIFDDQFSVERPDGSNFTLKIRSTKLEDSAMYFCASRRGDSYGYTFGSGTRLTVV.

V usage is TRBV5-1 and J usage is TRBJ2-1, with D perhaps matching TRBD1 (5 bases). CDR1 SGHRS and CDR2 YFSETQ come from the germline V gene. The germline V and J ends were trimmed by 9 bases and 8 bases, with 21 bases remaining between them. This CDR3 contains 14 residues. CDR3 amino acids: CATRVTDLTDEQFF. CDR3 sequence (DNA): TGCGCCACCAGGGTGACAGACCTTACTGATGAGCAGTTCTTC. Drawing the rest from reference TRBV5-1 and TRBJ2-1, the complete variable domain is KAGVTQTPRYLIKTRGQQVTLSCSPISGHRSVSWYQQTPGQGLQFLFEYFSETQRNKGNFPGRFSGRQFSNSRSEMNVSTLELGDSALYLCATRVTDLTDEQFFGPGTRLTVL.

The V and J genes are TRBV19 and TRBJ1-5, with TRBD1 matching over 9 bases. J gave up 6 bases and V 6 bases, and 9 bases lay outside the gene matches. This CDR3 contains 15 residues. Germline CDR1 is LNHDA and CDR2 is SQIVND (reference sequence). CDR3 in DNA: TGTGCCAGTAGCAATGTCGGGACAGGGCGTCAGCCCCAGCATTTT. Translation gives CASSNVGTGRQPQHF.

In nucleotides, the CDR3 is TGTGCCAGCGTGGTCAGTCTCACTGAAGCTTTCTTT. Its translation: CASVVSLTEAFF. The chain links TRBV12-3 or TRBV12-4 to TRBJ1-1; no firm D call. V shed 8 bases and J shed 4 bases, with 11 bases lying between them. The CDR3 totals 12 residues.

The chain joins TRBV5-6 to TRBJ2-3; tentative D call: TRBD2 (7 bases). The germline V gene has CDR1 SGHDT and CDR2 YYEEEE. Trimming cost V 3 bases and J 6 bases, with 17 bases left between them. The CDR3 spans 15 residues. CDR3 amino acids: CASSSRGAGVDTQYF. CDR3 DNA sequence: TGTGCCAGCAGCTCCAGGGGCGCGGGGGTGGATACGCAGTATTTT.

This chain uses TRBV2 with TRBJ2-3; D is possibly TRBD2 (5 bases). The germline gives CDR1 SNHLY, CDR2 FYNNEI. V dropped 1 base and J dropped 9 bases, with 11 bases sitting between them. This CDR3 is built from 13 residues. Here the CDR3 DNA reads TGTGCCAGCAGTGAAGGGACTGTAGGCACGCAGTATTTT. Translation: CASSEGTVGTQYF.

The chain recombines TRBV5-1 with TRBJ2-2; TRBD2 matches at 12 bases. Germline V gene lookup returns CDR1 SGHRS and CDR2 YFSETQ. With 3 bases clipped from V and 6 bases from J, the junction kept 3 bases outside the gene matches. CDR3 length: 15 amino acids. DNA for the CDR3: TGCGCCAGCAGCTGGACTAGCGGGGCCGCCGGGGAGCTGTTTTTT. It yields the protein CASSWTSGAAGELFF.

This clone was counted once. CDR3 amino acids: CASSLGGTGAGNTIYF. The CDR3 nucleotides are TGTGCCAGCAGCTTAGGCGGGACAGGGGCTGGAAACACCATATATTTT. The J gene is TRBJ1-3, the V gene TRBV11-2, with TRBD1 matching over 10 bases. Germline V gene data show CDR1 as SGHAT and CDR2 as FQNNGV. This CDR3 region has 16 residues. V gave up 1 base and J gave up 2 bases; unmatched junction bases: 2.

CDR3 sequence reads: CASSERGYYEQYF. The CDR3 bases are TGTGCCAGCAGTGAAAGGGGGTACTACGAGCAGTACTTC. V usage is TRBV2 and J usage is TRBJ2-7, with D tentatively TRBD1 (6 bases). The V gene lost 2 bases and the J gene lost 3 bases, with 8 bases spanning the gap. This CDR3 has 13 amino acids. Per germline, CDR1 SNHLY and CDR2 FYNNEI.